This T cell receptor beta chain was observed in a study of blood T cell dynamics during melanoma immunotherapy. Time point denoted: pre-treatment baseline. The assay was immunoSEQ multiplex PCR, and TCRdb's table has in-frame clones only and misses some. Among 10,000 to 15,000 clones listed, more than 70% were seen once. The starting material was blood, obtained from a patient treated with checkpoint blockade. This sequence was found in a human donor with melanoma.

This chain's CDR3 is CASSLVGTGRKNIQYF. Here the CDR3 DNA reads TGTGCCAGCAGCTTAGTGGGGACAGGCAGGAAAAACATTCAGTACTTC. The chain is built from TRBV7-9 and TRBJ2-4, with TRBD1 identical over 8 bases. This CDR3 region has 16 residues. V lost 1 base and J lost 4; bases outside the gene matches: 6. Germline CDR1 reads SEHNR; CDR2 reads FQNEAQ (reference sequence).